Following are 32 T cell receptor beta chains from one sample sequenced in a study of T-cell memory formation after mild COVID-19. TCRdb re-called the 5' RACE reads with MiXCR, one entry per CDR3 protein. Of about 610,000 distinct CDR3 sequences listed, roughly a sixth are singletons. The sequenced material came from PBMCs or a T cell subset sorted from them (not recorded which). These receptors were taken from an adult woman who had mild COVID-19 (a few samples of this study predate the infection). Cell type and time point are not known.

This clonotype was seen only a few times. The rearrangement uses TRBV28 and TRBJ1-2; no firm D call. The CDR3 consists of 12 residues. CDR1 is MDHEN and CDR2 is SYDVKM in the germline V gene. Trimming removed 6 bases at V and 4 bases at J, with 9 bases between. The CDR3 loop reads CASSDLSYGYTF. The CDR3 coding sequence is TGTGCCAGCAGCGACCTTAGCTATGGCTACACCTTC.

The CDR3 DNA follows: TGTGCCAGCAGTGAAGCGCTCGGGAGCTCCTACAATGAGCAGTTCTTC. As protein: CASSEALGSSYNEQFF. The V gene is TRBV2, the J gene TRBJ2-1; D may be TRBD2 (6 bases). CDR1 is SNHLY, CDR2 FYNNEI, per germline. V lost 0 bases and J lost 0, with 9 bases in between. The CDR3 length is 16 residues.

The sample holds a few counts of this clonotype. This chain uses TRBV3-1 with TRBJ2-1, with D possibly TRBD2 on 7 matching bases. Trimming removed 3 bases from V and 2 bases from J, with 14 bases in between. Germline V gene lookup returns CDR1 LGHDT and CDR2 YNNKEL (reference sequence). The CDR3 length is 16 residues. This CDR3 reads CASSHPGGQTYNEQFF. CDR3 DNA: TGTGCCAGCAGCCACCCCGGGGGGCAAACCTACAATGAGCAGTTCTTC.

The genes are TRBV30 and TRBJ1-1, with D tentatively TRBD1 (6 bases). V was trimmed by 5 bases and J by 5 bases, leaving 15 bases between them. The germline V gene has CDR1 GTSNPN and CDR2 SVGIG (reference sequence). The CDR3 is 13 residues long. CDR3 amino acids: CAWGYRVGTEAFF. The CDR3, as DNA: TGTGCCTGGGGATACAGGGTCGGGACTGAAGCTTTCTTT.

DNA for the CDR3: TGTGCCAGCAGGGGACCAGGGCAGGGCACCGGGGAGCTGTTTTTT. Translating it yields CASRGPGQGTGELFF. The V gene is TRBV12-3 or TRBV12-4, the J gene TRBJ2-2; perhaps D is TRBD1 or TRBD2 (5 bases each). The CDR3 consists of 15 residues. The V gene lost 6 bases and the J gene lost 4 bases, with 15 bases spanning the gap.

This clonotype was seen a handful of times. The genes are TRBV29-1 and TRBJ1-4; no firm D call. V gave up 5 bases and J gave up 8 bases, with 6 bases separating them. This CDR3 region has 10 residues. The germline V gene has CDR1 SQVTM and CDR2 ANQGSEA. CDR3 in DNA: TGCAGCGTTTTGGGGGAAAAACTGTTTTTT. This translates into CSVLGEKLFF. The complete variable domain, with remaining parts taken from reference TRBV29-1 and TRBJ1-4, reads SAVISQKPSRDICQRGTSLTIQCQVDSQVTMMFWYRQQPGQSLTLIATANQGSEATYESGFVIDKFPISRPNLTFSTLTVSNMSPEDSSIYLCSVLGEKLFFGSGTQLSVL.

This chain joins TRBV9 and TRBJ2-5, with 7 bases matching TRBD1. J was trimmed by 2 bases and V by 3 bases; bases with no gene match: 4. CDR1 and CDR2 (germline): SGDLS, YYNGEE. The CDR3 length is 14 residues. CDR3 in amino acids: CASSATGLQETQYF. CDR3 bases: TGTGCCAGCAGCGCGACAGGGCTTCAAGAGACCCAGTACTTC.

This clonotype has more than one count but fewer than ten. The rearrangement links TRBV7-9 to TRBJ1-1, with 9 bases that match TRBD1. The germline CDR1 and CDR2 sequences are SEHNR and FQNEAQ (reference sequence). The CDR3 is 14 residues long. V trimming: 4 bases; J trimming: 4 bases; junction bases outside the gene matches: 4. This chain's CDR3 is CASSSTGGITEAFF. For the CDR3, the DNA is TGTGCCAGCAGCTCGACAGGGGGTATCACTGAAGCTTTCTTT.

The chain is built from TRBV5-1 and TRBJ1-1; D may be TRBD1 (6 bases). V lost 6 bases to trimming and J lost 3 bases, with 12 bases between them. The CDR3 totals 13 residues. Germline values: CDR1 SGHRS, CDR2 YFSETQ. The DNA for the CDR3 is TGCGCCAGCATGGGGGCAGCCTACACTGAAGCTTTCTTT. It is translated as CASMGAAYTEAFF.

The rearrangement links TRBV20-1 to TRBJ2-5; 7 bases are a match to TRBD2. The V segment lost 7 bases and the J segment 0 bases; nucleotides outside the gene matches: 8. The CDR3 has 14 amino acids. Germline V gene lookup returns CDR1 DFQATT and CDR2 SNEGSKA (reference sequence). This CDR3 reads CSVGLERNQETQYF. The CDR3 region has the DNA TGCAGTGTAGGACTAGAGAGGAACCAAGAGACCCAGTACTTC.

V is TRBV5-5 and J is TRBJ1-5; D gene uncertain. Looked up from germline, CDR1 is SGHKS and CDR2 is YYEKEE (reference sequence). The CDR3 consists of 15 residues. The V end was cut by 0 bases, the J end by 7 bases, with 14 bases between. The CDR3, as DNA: TGTGCCAGCAGCTTGGCTGTCGCGGATGGGCAGCCCCAGCATTTT. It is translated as CASSLAVADGQPQHF.

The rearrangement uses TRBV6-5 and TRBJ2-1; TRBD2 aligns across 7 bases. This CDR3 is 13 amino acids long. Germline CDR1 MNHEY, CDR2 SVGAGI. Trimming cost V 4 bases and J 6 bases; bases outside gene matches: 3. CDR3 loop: CASSSTSTNEQFF. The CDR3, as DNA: TGTGCCAGCAGTTCGACTAGCACCAATGAGCAGTTCTTC.

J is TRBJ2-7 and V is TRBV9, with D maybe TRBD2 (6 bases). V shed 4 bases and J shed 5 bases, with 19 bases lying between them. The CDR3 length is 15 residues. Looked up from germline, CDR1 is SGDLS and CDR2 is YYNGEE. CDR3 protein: CASSRGATAPDEQYF. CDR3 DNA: TGTGCCAGCAGCCGCGGGGCTACAGCGCCCGACGAGCAGTACTTC.

The CDR3 DNA is TGTGCCAGCAGCCATCCTCTAGCGGGAGGGCGGGATGAGCAGTTCTTC. Protein sequence: CASSHPLAGGRDEQFF. The chain combines TRBV3-1 with TRBJ2-1, with 12 bases lining up with TRBD2. This CDR3 is built from 16 residues. V lost 3 bases, J lost 8 bases, and 8 bases stayed unmatched. CDR1 is LGHDT and CDR2 is YNNKEL in the germline V gene (reference sequence).

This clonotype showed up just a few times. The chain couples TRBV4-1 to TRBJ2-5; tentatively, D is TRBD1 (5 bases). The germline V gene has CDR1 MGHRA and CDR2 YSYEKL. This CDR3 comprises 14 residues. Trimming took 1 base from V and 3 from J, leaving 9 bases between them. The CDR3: CASSQVWGKETQYF. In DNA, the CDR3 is TGCGCCAGCAGCCAAGTCTGGGGCAAAGAGACCCAGTACTTC.

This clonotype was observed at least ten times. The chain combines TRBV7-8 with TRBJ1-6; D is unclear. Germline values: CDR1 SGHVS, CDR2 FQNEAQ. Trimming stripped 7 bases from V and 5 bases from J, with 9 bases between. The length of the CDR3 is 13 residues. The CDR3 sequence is CASTETNNSPLHF. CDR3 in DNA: TGTGCCAGCACAGAGACAAATAATTCACCCCTCCACTTT.

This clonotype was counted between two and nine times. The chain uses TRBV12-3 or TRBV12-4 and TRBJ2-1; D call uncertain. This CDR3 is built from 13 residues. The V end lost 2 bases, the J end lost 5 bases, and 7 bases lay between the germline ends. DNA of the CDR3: TGTGCCAGCAGTTTAACATCTAACAATGAGCAGTTCTTC. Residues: CASSLTSNNEQFF.

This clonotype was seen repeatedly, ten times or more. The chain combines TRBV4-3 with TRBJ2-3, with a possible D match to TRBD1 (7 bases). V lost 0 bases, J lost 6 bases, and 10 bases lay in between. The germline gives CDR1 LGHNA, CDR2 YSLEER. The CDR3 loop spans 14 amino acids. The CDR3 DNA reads TGCGCCAGCAGCCAAGAGGCAGGGGGGGATACGCAGTATTTT. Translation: CASSQEAGGDTQYF.

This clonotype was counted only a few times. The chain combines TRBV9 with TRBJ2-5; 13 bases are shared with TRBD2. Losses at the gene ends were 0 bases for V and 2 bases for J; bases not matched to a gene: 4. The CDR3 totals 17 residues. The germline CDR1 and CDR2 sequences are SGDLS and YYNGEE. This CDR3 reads CASSVDGGLAGQETQYF. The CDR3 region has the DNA TGTGCCAGCAGCGTAGATGGGGGACTAGCGGGACAAGAGACCCAGTACTTC.

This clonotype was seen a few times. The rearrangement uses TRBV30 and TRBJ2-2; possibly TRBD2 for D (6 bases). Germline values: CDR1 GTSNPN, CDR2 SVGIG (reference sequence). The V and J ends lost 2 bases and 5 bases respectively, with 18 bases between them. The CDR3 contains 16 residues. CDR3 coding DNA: TGTGCCTGGAGTAGGAGGGAACAGACATCTACCGGGGAGCTGTTTTTT. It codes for CAWSRREQTSTGELFF. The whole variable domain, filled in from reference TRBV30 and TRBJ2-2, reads SQTIHQWPATLVQPVGSPLSLECTVEGTSNPNLYWYRQAAGRGLQLLFYSVGIGQISSEVPQNLSASRPQDRQFILSSKKLLLSDSGFYLCAWSRREQTSTGELFFGEGSRLTVL.

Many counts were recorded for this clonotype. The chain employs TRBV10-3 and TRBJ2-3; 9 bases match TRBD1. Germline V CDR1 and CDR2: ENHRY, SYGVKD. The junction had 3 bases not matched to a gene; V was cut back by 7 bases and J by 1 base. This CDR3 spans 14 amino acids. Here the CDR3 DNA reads TGTGCCATCAATCGGGACAGGGGCACAGATACGCAGTATTTT. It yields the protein CAINRDRGTDTQYF.

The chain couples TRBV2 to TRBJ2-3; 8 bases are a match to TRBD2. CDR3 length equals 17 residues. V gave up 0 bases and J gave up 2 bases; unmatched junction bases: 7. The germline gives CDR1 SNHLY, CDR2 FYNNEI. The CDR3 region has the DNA TGTGCCAGCAGTGAAGCGCGAACTAGCGGTGTCACAGATACGCAGTATTTT. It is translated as CASSEARTSGVTDTQYF. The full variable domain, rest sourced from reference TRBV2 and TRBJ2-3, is EPEVTQTPSHQVTQMGQEVILRCVPISNHLYFYWYRQILGQKVEFLVSFYNNEISEKSEIFDDQFSVERPDGSNFTLKIRSTKLEDSAMYFCASSEARTSGVTDTQYFGPGTRLTVL.

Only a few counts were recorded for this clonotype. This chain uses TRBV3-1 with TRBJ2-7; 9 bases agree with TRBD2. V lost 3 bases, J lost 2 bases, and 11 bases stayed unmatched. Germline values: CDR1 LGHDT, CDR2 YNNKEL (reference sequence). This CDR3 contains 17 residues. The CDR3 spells CASSHTGTSSPAYEQYF. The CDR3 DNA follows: TGTGCCAGCAGCCACACCGGGACTAGCTCGCCAGCCTACGAGCAGTACTTC.

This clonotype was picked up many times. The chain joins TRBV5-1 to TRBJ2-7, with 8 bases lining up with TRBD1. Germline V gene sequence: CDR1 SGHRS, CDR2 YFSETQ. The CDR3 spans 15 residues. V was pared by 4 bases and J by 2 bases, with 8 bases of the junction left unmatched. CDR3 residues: CASSAGQGATYEQYF. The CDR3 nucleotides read TGCGCCAGCAGCGCGGGCCAGGGGGCGACCTACGAGCAGTACTTC.

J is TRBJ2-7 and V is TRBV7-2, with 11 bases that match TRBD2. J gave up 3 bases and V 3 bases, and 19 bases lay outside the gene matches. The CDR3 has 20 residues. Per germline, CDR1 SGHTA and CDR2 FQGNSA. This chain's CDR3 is CASSFRTPGRLAGTRYEQYF. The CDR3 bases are TGTGCCAGCAGCTTCAGGACTCCGGGTCGACTAGCGGGAACTCGCTACGAGCAGTACTTC.

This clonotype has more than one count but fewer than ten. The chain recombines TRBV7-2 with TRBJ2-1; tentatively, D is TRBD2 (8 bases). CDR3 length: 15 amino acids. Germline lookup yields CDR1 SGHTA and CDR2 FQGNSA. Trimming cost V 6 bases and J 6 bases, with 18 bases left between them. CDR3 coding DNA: TGTGCCAGCAGGAGAGGGGGCGGGAGGCCCAATGAGCAGTTCTTC. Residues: CASRRGGGRPNEQFF.

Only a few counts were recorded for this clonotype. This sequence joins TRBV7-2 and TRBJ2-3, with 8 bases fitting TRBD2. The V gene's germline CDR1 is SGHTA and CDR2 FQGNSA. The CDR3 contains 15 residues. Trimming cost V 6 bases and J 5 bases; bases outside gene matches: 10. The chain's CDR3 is CASSRRGTREDTQYF. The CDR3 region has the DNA TGTGCCAGCAGTCGACGAGGGACTAGAGAAGATACGCAGTATTTT.

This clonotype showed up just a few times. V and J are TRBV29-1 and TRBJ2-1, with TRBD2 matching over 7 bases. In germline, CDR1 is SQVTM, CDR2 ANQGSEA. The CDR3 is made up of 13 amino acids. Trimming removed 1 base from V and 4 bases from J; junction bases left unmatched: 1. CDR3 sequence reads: CSVEGGSYNEQFF. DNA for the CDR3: TGCAGCGTTGAAGGCGGGAGTTACAATGAGCAGTTCTTC.

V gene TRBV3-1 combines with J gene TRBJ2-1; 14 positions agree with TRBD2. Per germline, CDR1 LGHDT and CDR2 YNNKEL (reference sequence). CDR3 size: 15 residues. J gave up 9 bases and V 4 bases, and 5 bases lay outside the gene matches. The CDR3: CASSRLAGGPTEQFF. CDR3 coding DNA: TGTGCCAGCAGCCGACTAGCGGGGGGGCCCACTGAGCAGTTCTTC.

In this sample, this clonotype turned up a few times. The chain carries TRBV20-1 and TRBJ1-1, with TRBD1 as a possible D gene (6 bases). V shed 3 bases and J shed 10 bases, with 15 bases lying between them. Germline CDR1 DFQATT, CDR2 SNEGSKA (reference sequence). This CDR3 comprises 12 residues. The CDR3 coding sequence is TGCAGTGCTAGTTGGGTACAGGGCAGAGCTTTCTTT. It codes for CSASWVQGRAFF.

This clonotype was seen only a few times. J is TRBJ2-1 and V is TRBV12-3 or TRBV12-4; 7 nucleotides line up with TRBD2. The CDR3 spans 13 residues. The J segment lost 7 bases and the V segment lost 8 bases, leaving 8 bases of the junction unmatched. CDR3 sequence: CASVKAGFNEQFF. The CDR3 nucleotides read TGTGCCAGCGTGAAAGCGGGATTTAATGAGCAGTTCTTC.

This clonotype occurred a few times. The CDR3 reads CSALPGPEAQYF. CDR3 in DNA: TGCAGTGCATTACCGGGACCCGAAGCCCAGTATTTT. The rearrangement uses TRBV20-1 and TRBJ2-3; either TRBD1 or TRBD2 may supply D (5 bases each). Per germline, CDR1 DFQATT and CDR2 SNEGSKA (reference sequence). V lost 6 bases and J 12 bases, leaving 19 bases between the germline ends. The length of the CDR3 is 12 residues.